Included here is one T cell receptor beta chain sequence, with context. It lacks a known antigen. No much larger clonotype is one base removed from it; base qualities were not supplied. The cohort was made up of approximately 700 healthy bone marrow donors. At the time of sampling, all cohort members were nominally healthy, though unrecorded immune exposures were likely present. The donor tested CMV seropositive, placing the donor among the 290 or so seropositive members of the cohort. Every donor gave a peripheral blood sample, and the peripheral blood mononuclear cells from that sample were used for TCR beta sequencing. The Qiagen DNeasy Blood Extraction Kit was used to extract genomic DNA from the blood cell samples. This sample is part of a study of cytomegalovirus exposure and HLA in healthy donors listed by TCRdb under 2017. About the investigation overall: In an earlier analysis of 450 to 750 of the donors, 276 Gb of sequence data and about 110 million unique TCR beta sequences from about 179 million T cells were reported. Around 330 gigabases of sequencing data and around 88 million unique TCR sequences made up an early release that covered several hundred HLA-typed donors. Of the roughly 400 genotyped donors, approximately 83% fell in the genetic ancestry cluster associated with self-reported Caucasian donors. The study aimed to test whether cataloging public T cell receptors could reveal signatures of past pathogen exposure. Using immunosequencing, the study profiled T cell repertoires from roughly 650 subjects and related those repertoires to cytomegalovirus serostatus. In addition to the first cohort of roughly 670 subjects, a separate validation cohort of 120 different subjects was used. To predict cytomegalovirus infection status, the study combined high-throughput TCR immunosequencing, statistical association of individual TCRs with disease status, and machine learning. A later analysis re-analyzed previously published TCR beta repertoires from 600 to 850 donors and added high-resolution HLA genotyping to study TCR occurrence patterns. In the later analysis, no new phenotypic data were used to find candidate immune exposures; instead, reliance was placed on TCR beta sequences and their occurrence across donors. An earlier analysis of nearly 600 of the donors applied high-throughput TCR beta sequencing to assess whether each TCR beta V gene segment acted as functional or pseudogenic. Alongside the repertoire data, information on donor age, sex, ethnicity and CMV serostatus was compiled. In a later genetic analysis, genome-wide SNP genotypes for about 60% of the 666 donors were used, and that subset was treated as a discovery cohort. Every repertoire in the discovery cohort had been generated on one and the same sequencing platform. HLA typing covered class I and class II loci at four-digit resolution. Typing coverage differed by locus: A, B, C, DRB1 and DQB1 were typed in roughly 620-630 donors, DQA1 in 500 to 550, DPA1 in 606, and DPB1 in about 450. Roughly five DR-DQ haplotypes were handled as single units for association and clustering because linkage in the cohort was strong. On average, roughly 240,000 unique TCR beta nucleotide sequences were sequenced per donor among 398 genotyped donors of the cohort, with roughly 18% of those sequences being non-productive. General conclusions and limits of the study: The 87-base-pair reads could not distinguish some IMGT-functional V segments, including TRBV6-2 and TRBV6-3, so those segments were excluded. A further reported finding was that TCR beta sequences accurately predicted the HLA-A and HLA-B alleles for most subjects in the first cohort. A cluster of highly shared sequence variants was judged likely to be a technical artifact of the sequencing pipeline. Roughly uniform sequencing depth across donors was assumed in presence/absence analyses, although this assumption may not hold. Most CMV-associated TCR beta chains appeared to be HLA-restricted in a later analysis, and the HLA associations seemed to be driven largely by CMV exposure. In a later analysis, around 17,000 TCR beta sequences were associated with specific HLA alleles at a false discovery rate of 0.05. An association between a missense DCLRE1C variant and V-gene and J-gene trimming of TCR beta chains was found in a later genetic analysis and replicated in an independent cohort. For the cohort, immune exposure information was limited to CMV serostatus. When HLA alleles, especially DR and DQ, strongly co-occurred, attributing TCR associations to individual alleles was difficult. In both the original and validation cohorts, the classifier was reported to diagnose cytomegalovirus status with high specificity and sensitivity. According to a later genetic analysis, donors in an Asian-associated ancestry cluster had fewer N-insertions in productive TCRs than the approximately 690-donor mean. The study listed 164 TCR beta chains as associated with cytomegalovirus. Because HLA typing was missing for some donors at each locus, association tests included only the typed subset. Across donors, most TCR sequences were observed very rarely, whereas some public TCRs were present in many individuals. Linkage disequilibrium might explain the correlated functional status among segregating V segments, but an unknown experimental factor could not be ruled out. In a later analysis, HLA-associated TCR beta chains were found to be more clonally expanded and to have lower generation probabilities than equally common non-associated chains. In a later analysis, several top co-occurrence clusters were reported to appear linked to parvovirus B19, influenza, CMV and Epstein-Barr virus. In an earlier analysis of around 500 of the donors, most TCR beta V segments appeared in productive rearrangements about 87% or about 30% of the time, broadly matching IMGT annotations. Because counts were too low, fewer than 20 rarely observed V segments, including chromosome 9 orphons, were excluded from the earlier analysis of a few hundred of the donors. In this cohort, only TCR beta chains were sequenced, and detectable features were limited by the absence of alpha or paired-chain data. According to the authors, the approach could potentially be generalized to other disease states and immunological phenotypes. A later analysis found that TCR association rates varied across HLA loci, with DRB1 alleles showing the most associated TCRs and HLA-C alleles the fewest. In vitro tests confirmed that a few of the cytomegalovirus-associated TCR beta chains recognize cytomegalovirus antigens.

The library was obtained by the immunoSEQ multiplex PCR assay. For the multiplex PCR, a mixture combining 60 forward primers for TCR Vbeta segments and 13 reverse primers for TCR Jbeta segments was used. Amplification of the CDR3 region of rearranged TCR beta genes was performed with a multiplex PCR assay on genomic DNA. The Illumina HiSeq System was used to sequence the amplified TCR beta libraries as 87-base-pair reads. Per the authors' processing: A later analysis counted about 80 million unique TCR beta chains across the approximately 700 repertoires, and around 9.9 million of these chains were shared by at least two donors. Raw reads were error-corrected and collapsed into unique sequences with a nearest-neighbor algorithm that merged closely related sequences to remove PCR and sequencing errors. V, D and J gene segments were assigned by aligning CDR3 sequences to IMGT reference sequences. For a sequence to be retained, a match of at least six nucleotides was required to both a V gene segment and a J gene segment. A rearrangement was called productive if the CDR3 had no stop codons and remained in frame with V and J, and every other rearrangement was called non-productive. Following IMGT convention, CDR3 was defined as the stretch from the second conserved V-encoded cysteine up to the conserved J-encoded phenylalanine. Sequences without an unambiguous match to a single V gene segment were excluded from the earlier analysis of about 600 of the donors. In an earlier analysis of approximately 550 of the donors, V segments were called functional above 56.7% productive rearrangements and were called segregating when the between-donor standard deviation exceeded 5%. A statistical classification framework was built to diagnose cytomegalovirus status from the catalog of TCR beta chain sequences. V and J gene assignment, in a later analysis, came from comparing TCR nucleotide sequences with IMGT/GENE-DB human TR gene sequences. A later analysis assigned CDR3 sequences and most-parsimonious VDJ recombination scenarios with the TCRdist pipeline. In a later analysis, each TCR beta chain was defined by its CDR3 amino acid sequence together with its V-gene family, and reads lacking a unique V-gene family were excluded. As a way to deal with suspected cross-contamination and a sequencing artifact, a later analysis dropped 500 to 700 nucleotide sequences that were highly shared and had low generation probability. In a later analysis, a clonal expansion index for each public chain was calculated from normalized within-repertoire ranks of inferred template counts. In a later analysis, generation probabilities were computed using a VDJ recombination model fitted to out-of-frame rearrangements, and the results were checked against IGoR. In a later analysis, TCR-TCR, TCR-HLA and TCR-CMV co-occurrence was scored with hypergeometric tests, and a repertoire-size bias correction was applied to TCR pairs. To estimate false discovery rates, a later analysis permuted the HLA or CMV assignments 20 times. A later analysis grouped co-occurring TCRs with DBSCAN, adding TCRdist sequence similarity when clustering within HLA-allele-positive subsets. Repertoires with fewer than 30,000 or more than 120,000 public chains were left out of co-occurrence clustering, as were five repertoires with anomalous nucleotide sharing. TCRdb limited this immuneACCESS table to in-frame rearrangements with V and J called. A share of clones is missing; checked studies link under half to unresolved V genes, and the rest is unexplained. V and J calls and clone size are copied from that table; D and trimming were computed from the DNA. Here the sample has 90,000 to 120,000 clones; roughly 82% occur a single time. In total, the top ten clones hold less than 3.5% of the sample.

The CDR1 and CDR2 encoded by the germline V gene are SGDLS and YYNGEE. The junction carries 11 bases between V and J, which are trimmed by 0 bases and 5 bases respectively. The cysteine opens and the phenylalanine closes a CDR3 of 14 amino acids. The CDR3 DNA has 42 bases and is translated from base 1. What was sequenced was PBMCs. The chain was built from TRBV9 and TRBJ2-5; TRBD2 is a weak D gene call, 7 bases matching. The source is a young man in good health and CMV-seropositive. The CDR3 region: CASSVGGGAETQYF. The sequenced DNA: TGTGCCAGCAGCGTAGGAGGGGGGGCCGAGACCCAGTACTTC.